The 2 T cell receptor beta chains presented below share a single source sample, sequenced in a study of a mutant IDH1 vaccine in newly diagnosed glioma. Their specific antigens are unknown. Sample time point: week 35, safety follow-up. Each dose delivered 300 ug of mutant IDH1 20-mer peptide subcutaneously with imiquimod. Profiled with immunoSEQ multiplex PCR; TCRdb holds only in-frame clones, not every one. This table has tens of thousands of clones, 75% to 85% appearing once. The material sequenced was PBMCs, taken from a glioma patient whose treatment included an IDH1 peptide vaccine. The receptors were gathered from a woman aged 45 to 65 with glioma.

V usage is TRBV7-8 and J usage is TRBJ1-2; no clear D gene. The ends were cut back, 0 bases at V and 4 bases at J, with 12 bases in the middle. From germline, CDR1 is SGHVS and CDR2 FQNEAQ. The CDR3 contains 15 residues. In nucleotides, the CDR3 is TGTGCCAGCAGCTTAGCGCTAGAGGGAGGCTATGGCTACACCTTC. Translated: CASSLALEGGYGYTF.

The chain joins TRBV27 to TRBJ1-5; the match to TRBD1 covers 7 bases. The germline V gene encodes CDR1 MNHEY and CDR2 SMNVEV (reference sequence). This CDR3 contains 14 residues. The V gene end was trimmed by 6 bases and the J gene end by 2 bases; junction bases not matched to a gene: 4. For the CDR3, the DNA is TGTGCCAGCAGACATACAGGGGGCAATCAGCCCCAGCATTTT. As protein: CASRHTGGNQPQHF.